A selection of T cell receptor beta chains follows, all from one sample in a study of HIV-infected patients and healthy controls. In TCRdb, the 5' RACE reads were re-called with MiXCR into one record per CDR3 protein. The table records around 67,000 distinct CDR3 sequences, about 16% of them present only once. The sample was CD4+ T cells from blood. The receptors originated from a human donor in good health. The CDR3 runs from the conserved cysteine through the conserved F or W. The D gene is left open where the match is weak. Clone size, where shown, is once, few, many, or a class for clones that have expanded.

CDR3nt,CDR3aa,abundance,j_gene,d_gene,v_gene
TGCGCCAGCAGCTTGCGGCAGCTGGAGTCGGAAGCTTTCTTT,CASSLRQLESEAFF,many,TRBJ1-1,NA,TRBV5-1
TGTGCCAGTAGTATATTTCCAGGGTCCGCGAATGGCTACACCTTC,CASSIFPGSANGYTF,NA,TRBJ1-2,NA,TRBV19
TGTGCCAGCAGCTCCCGACGGGGGGGACAACCTAGGGCCAACGTCCTGACTTTC,CASSSRRGGQPRANVLTF,NA,TRBJ2-6,TRBD2,TRBV7-9
TGCAGTGCGGGGGACGCCCGCCCCCTCCACTTT,CSAGDARPLHF,NA,TRBJ1-6,NA,TRBV20-1
TGTGCCAGCAGCCCCGACTTCACCGGGGAGCTGTTTTTT,CASSPDFTGELFF,few,TRBJ2-2,NA,TRBV7-2
TGTGCCAGCAGCCCTCGAAATAGCGGGAAAGAGACCCAGTACTTC,CASSPRNSGKETQYF,many,TRBJ2-5,TRBD2,TRBV12-3/TRBV12-4
TGCGCCAGCAGCTTGGCCCCATTCGGGGAGCTGTTTTTT,CASSLAPFGELFF,few,TRBJ2-2,NA,TRBV5-1
TGTGCCAGCAGTTTAAGAAATCTAGAGACCCAGTACTTC,CASSLRNLETQYF,few,TRBJ2-5,NA,TRBV28
TGTGCCAGCAGTTTGGCGGGGGCCCGCACAGATACGCAGTATTTT,CASSLAGARTDTQYF,NA,TRBJ2-3,NA,TRBV28
TGTGCCAGCACCGTAAGACAGGGCGCCTACGAGCAGTACTTC,CASTVRQGAYEQYF,few,TRBJ2-7,TRBD1,TRBV5-6
TGTGCCAGCAGCTTAGGGGAACAGGGAGGCACAGATACGCAGTATTTT,CASSLGEQGGTDTQYF,few,TRBJ2-3,NA,TRBV7-9
TGCAGCGTTGGCCGGGGGGGCTGGGAGACCCAGTACTTC,CSVGRGGWETQYF,few,TRBJ2-5,TRBD2,TRBV29-1
TGTGCCAGCTCACCTACAGTTAGGACACCCTCCTACGAGCAGTACTTC,CASSPTVRTPSYEQYF,NA,TRBJ2-7,NA,TRBV18
TGTGCCAGCAGCCCAACCCCAGGGGTCTCTGAAGCTTTCTTT,CASSPTPGVSEAFF,once,TRBJ1-1,NA,TRBV7-2
TGCAGCGTTGAAGCGGGGGGAGGGACCTTGTACTTC,CSVEAGGGTLYF,few,TRBJ2-4,TRBD2,TRBV29-1
TGTGCCAGCAGTCTCCTTAGCGGGGGCACAGATACGCAGTATTTT,CASSLLSGGTDTQYF,few,TRBJ2-3,TRBD2,TRBV6-4
TGCGCCAGCAGCCTAGGGAGCGAGAACACCGGGGAGCTGTTTTTT,CASSLGSENTGELFF,many,TRBJ2-2,NA,TRBV5-1
TGTGCCAGCAGCCAAGAGGGGGGGAGAGTGAACTATGGCTACACCTTC,CASSQEGGRVNYGYTF,few,TRBJ1-2,NA,TRBV4-2
TGCGCCAGCAGCAGGGACAGCTATGATCAGCCCCAGCATTTT,CASSRDSYDQPQHF,few,TRBJ1-5,TRBD1,TRBV5-1
TGTGCCATCAGTGGTACTAGCGGCCAATACGAGCAGTACTTC,CAISGTSGQYEQYF,NA,TRBJ2-7,TRBD2,TRBV10-3
TGTGCCAGTGGGGGGTTGGGGACCGCCCTCACCGGGGAGCTGTTTTTT,CASGGLGTALTGELFF,few,TRBJ2-2,NA,TRBV19
TGTGCCAGCAGCCCGAGGACAGGGACAACCTCATCCTACGAGCAGTACTTC,CASSPRTGTTSSYEQYF,NA,TRBJ2-7,TRBD1,TRBV3-1
TGTGCCAGCAGCCGGGACCTTAATTTCTATGGCTACACCTTC,CASSRDLNFYGYTF,few,TRBJ1-2,NA,TRBV5-5
TGTGCCAGCAGTCCCCAAGGGACGGGAAATAATCAGCCCCAGCATTTT,CASSPQGTGNNQPQHF,few,TRBJ1-5,NA,TRBV12-3/TRBV12-4
TGTGCCAGACCCCTAGCGGGGGGCGTTAGCACAGATACGCAGTATTTT,CARPLAGGVSTDTQYF,many,TRBJ2-3,TRBD2,TRBV19
TGTGCCAGCAGACCCACAGGGAGTCAGCCCCAGCATTTT,CASRPTGSQPQHF,NA,TRBJ1-5,NA,TRBV28
TGTGCCAGCAGCGCTCGGGGCGGCTCGGACACTGAAGCTTTCTTT,CASSARGGSDTEAFF,NA,TRBJ1-1,NA,TRBV7-9
TGTGCCAGTAGTCGTCAGGGGTTCCAGCCCCAGCATTTT,CASSRQGFQPQHF,few,TRBJ1-5,NA,TRBV19
TGTGCCAGCAGCCCCCATGTTACTGAAGCTTTCTTT,CASSPHVTEAFF,NA,TRBJ1-1,NA,TRBV9
TGTGCCGGCTGCAGACGAACCCAAGAGACCCAGTACTTC,CAGCRRTQETQYF,many,TRBJ2-5,NA,TRBV2
TGTGCCAGCAGCCCCTTTGACAGAGGTAGGAATCAGCCCCAGCATTTT,CASSPFDRGRNQPQHF,NA,TRBJ1-5,NA,TRBV6-2/TRBV6-3
TGTGCCAGCAGCCAAGAGGGGGCAGGAACCCTATACGAGCAGTACTTC,CASSQEGAGTLYEQYF,NA,TRBJ2-7,NA,TRBV3-1
TGCGCCAGCAGCTTGGTGGCGGGAGTTAAGGGCAATGAGCAGTTCTTC,CASSLVAGVKGNEQFF,many,TRBJ2-1,TRBD2,TRBV5-1
TGTGCCAGCAGCTTAAGATCGGGATACAGGGTGAACACCGGGGAGCTGTTTTTT,CASSLRSGYRVNTGELFF,many,TRBJ2-2,NA,TRBV7-2
TGTGCCAGCAGGCCATTAGCGGGAGGGCGGTACAATGAGCAGTTCTTC,CASRPLAGGRYNEQFF,many,TRBJ2-1,TRBD2,TRBV27
TGCAGTGCTATCAGTAGCGGGGGTTTTTCCAACGAGCAGTACTTC,CSAISSGGFSNEQYF,many,TRBJ2-7,TRBD2,TRBV20-1
TGCAGCGTCGTTCACTCGCGGGGATACAATGAGCAGTTCTTC,CSVVHSRGYNEQFF,many,TRBJ2-1,NA,TRBV29-1
TGTGCCATCAGCCGTAGCGCGGGAGAGACCCAGTACTTC,CAISRSAGETQYF,NA,TRBJ2-5,NA,TRBV10-3
TGTGCCAGCAGCCCCGATTCAGGAGGGCAAGAGACCCAGTACTTC,CASSPDSGGQETQYF,NA,TRBJ2-5,NA,TRBV7-3
TGTGCCAGCACCCGGTTGGGGCAGTCGAACACTGAAGCTTTCTTT,CASTRLGQSNTEAFF,many,TRBJ1-1,NA,TRBV12-3/TRBV12-4
TGTGCCAGCAGTTACTCGGCCAGGGAAGGCGGCTACACCTTC,CASSYSAREGGYTF,few,TRBJ1-2,NA,TRBV6-6
TGTGCCAGCAGCCAAGATTGGGATATTAACTATGGCTACACCTTC,CASSQDWDINYGYTF,NA,TRBJ1-2,NA,TRBV4-2
TGTGCCAGCAGTTCCTCAGCAGATACGCAGTATTTT,CASSSSADTQYF,few,TRBJ2-3,NA,TRBV6-6
TGTGCCAGCAGCGCCGGACCAATCCAAGAGACCCAGTACTTC,CASSAGPIQETQYF,many,TRBJ2-5,NA,TRBV7-2
TGTGCCAGCAGGAGCAAGCGGGGAGCCGCTTCCACAGATACGCAGTATTTT,CASRSKRGAASTDTQYF,many,TRBJ2-3,TRBD2,TRBV2
TGCAGCGCCGTCAAGGGTGGGAGCACAGATACGCAGTATTTT,CSAVKGGSTDTQYF,NA,TRBJ2-3,NA,TRBV29-1
TGTGCCAGCAGTTTGGGCAGAGAAGAGACCCAGTACTTC,CASSLGREETQYF,many,TRBJ2-5,NA,TRBV28